The T cell receptor (beta chain) under discussion was sequenced for a study of identical twins. Study-level findings and limits: Within beta out-of-frame sequences, the excess sharing observed between twins was weaker. A partial confounding effect on zero-insertion analyses could come from invariant MAIT and iNKT cells.

Turning to this clonotype: Its antigen remains unknown.

Between the trimmed V and J ends, which lost 3 bases and 2 bases, there was a span of 13 bases. Germline V gene lookup returns CDR1 MNHEY and CDR2 SVGAGI. This CDR3 is built from 15 residues. TCRdb re-called the 5' RACE reads through MiXCR, storing one row per CDR3 protein. The sample lists 1.5 million or so distinct CDR3 sequences, roughly a third seen once, with 0.25% to 0.3% in the top ten. J is TRBJ1-1 and V is TRBV6-5, with a tentative D call TRBD1 (5 bases). The sequence was obtained from a newborn girl in good health. The sequenced sample consisted of cord blood. The DNA for the CDR3 is TGTGCCAGCAGTTATCATAGGCAGGGAAACACTGAAGCTTTCTTT. It is translated as CASSYHRQGNTEAFF.